A single sample gave rise to the 9 T cell receptor beta chains below, sequenced in a study of T cell responses to AZD1222 COVID-19 vaccine (dated by TCRdb to about 2021). The library relied on the immunoSEQ multiplex PCR assay. What TCRdb holds here is the immuneACCESS table cut down to in-frame rearrangements. Part of the clones is not present; checked against another copy, under half of the missing clones reflect an unresolved V gene, and the others are unexplained. Recorded for this sample are over 75,000 clones; around 91% of them occurred a single time. The ten top clones hold approximately 30% of the sample. This sample's time point label indicates: baseline before first vaccination. This specimen was peripheral blood, taken on day 0 of AZD1222 vaccination. The receptors shown here come from an adult in good health.

The chain has TRBV27 and TRBJ2-7, with 8 bases fitting TRBD1. The CDR3 has 15 residues. Germline V CDR1 and CDR2: MNHEY, SMNVEV (reference sequence). V lost 2 bases and J lost 7; bases outside the gene matches: 10. The CDR3 nucleotides are TGTGCCAGCAGTTTAATGGGACAGGCGAGGAGGGAGCAGTACTTC. Its protein is CASSLMGQARREQYF.

CDR3 DNA: TGTGCCAGCAGCTTGTTCGGGGGCTCTGGAAACACCATATATTTT. As protein: CASSLFGGSGNTIYF. The gene calls are TRBV5-6 and TRBJ1-3; the D gene is possibly TRBD1 (5 bases). Trimming pared 1 base from V and 0 bases from J, leaving 8 bases between. Per germline, CDR1 SGHDT and CDR2 YYEEEE. The CDR3 is made up of 15 amino acids.

V and J are TRBV29-1 and TRBJ1-5; 11 bases align to TRBD1. CDR1 is SQVTM, CDR2 ANQGSEA, per germline. After removal of 4 bases from V and 4 bases from J, the junction contained 3 bases not matched to a gene. The CDR3 totals 14 residues. The CDR3 region has the DNA TGCAGCGTTGTCGGACAGGGGGCAAATCAGCCCCAGCATTTT. Protein product: CSVVGQGANQPQHF. The full variable domain, completed using reference TRBV29-1 and TRBJ1-5, is SAVISQKPSRDICQRGTSLTIQCQVDSQVTMMFWYRQQPGQSLTLIATANQGSEATYESGFVIDKFPISRPNLTFSTLTVSNMSPEDSSIYLCSVVGQGANQPQHFGDGTRLSIL.

The chain joins TRBV6-5 to TRBJ1-1, with TRBD1 identical over 8 bases. The V gene end was trimmed by 7 bases and the J gene end by 0 bases; junction bases not matched to a gene: 1. The CDR3 is 13 amino acids. Germline CDR1 is MNHEY and CDR2 is SVGAGI. In nucleotides, the CDR3 is TGTGCCAGCAAGGACAGGGTGAACACTGAAGCTTTCTTT. Residues: CASKDRVNTEAFF.

The V call is TRBV9, the J call TRBJ2-7; TRBD2 matches 10 bases. J gave up 3 bases and V 4 bases, and 7 bases lay outside the gene matches. CDR1 is SGDLS, CDR2 YYNGEE, per germline. The CDR3 spans 15 residues. CDR3 amino acids: CASSPRLAGVYEQYF. CDR3 DNA: TGTGCCAGCAGCCCCCGGCTAGCGGGAGTCTACGAGCAGTACTTC.

This chain uses TRBV6-2 or TRBV6-3 with TRBJ2-2; a possible D gene is TRBD1 (5 bases). Per germline, CDR1 MNHEY and CDR2 SVGEGT. The CDR3 length is 15 residues. The ends were cut back, 5 bases at V and 5 bases at J, with 15 bases in the middle. CDR3 protein: CASSPTAIGTGELFF. The CDR3 region has the DNA TGTGCCAGCAGTCCGACAGCGATCGGGACCGGGGAGCTGTTTTTT.

The chain joins TRBV28 to TRBJ2-1; D may be TRBD2 (6 bases). Trimming took off 6 bases at V and 9 bases at J, with 18 bases between the two ends. Germline CDR1 MDHEN, CDR2 SYDVKM. This CDR3 is 14 amino acids long. CDR3 amino acids: CASRHGLQGSEQFF. Here the CDR3 DNA reads TGTGCCAGCAGGCACGGACTACAAGGGTCTGAGCAGTTCTTC. The full variable domain, its missing parts supplied by reference TRBV28 and TRBJ2-1, is DVKVTQSSRYLVKRTGEKVFLECVQDMDHENMFWYRQDPGLGLRLIYFSYDVKMKEKGDIPEGYSVSREKKERFSLILESASTNQTSMYLCASRHGLQGSEQFFGPGTRLTVL.

The chain links TRBV7-9 to TRBJ2-1; 7 positions match TRBD2. This CDR3 has 18 amino acids. Trimming removed 0 bases from V and 4 bases from J; junction bases left unmatched: 12. Germline values: CDR1 SEHNR, CDR2 FQNEAQ (reference sequence). CDR3 protein: CASSLALPSGVIYNEQFF. The CDR3 region has the DNA TGTGCCAGCAGCTTAGCGCTCCCTAGCGGAGTAATTTACAATGAGCAGTTCTTC. Variable domain in full (rest from reference TRBV7-9 and TRBJ2-1): DTGVSQNPRHKITKRGQNVTFRCDPISEHNRLYWYRQTLGQGPEFLTYFQNEAQLEKSRLLSDRFSAERPKGSFSTLEIQRTEQGDSAMYLCASSLALPSGVIYNEQFFGPGTRLTVL.

The chain links TRBV7-8 to TRBJ2-7; 11 bases line up with TRBD2. The V gene end was trimmed by 5 bases and the J gene end by 2 bases; junction bases not matched to a gene: 5. The CDR3 sequence is 15 residues long. In germline, CDR1 is SGHVS, CDR2 FQNEAQ. DNA of the CDR3: TGTGCCAGCAGCCCAAGGACTAGCGGGCCCTACGAGCAGTACTTC. Translated, it gives CASSPRTSGPYEQYF.